This entry concerns a single T cell receptor beta chain. Other nucleotide sequences from this sample produce the same CDR3. There are 14 residues in the CDR3. Germline lookup yields CDR1 SGHRS and CDR2 YFSETQ. V trimming: 0 bases; J trimming: 3 bases; junction bases outside the gene matches: 2. This entry comes from a study of blood T cell repertoires in COVID-19. The repertoire was sequenced with immunoSEQ multiplex PCR; TCRdb's copy has only in-frame clones and lacks some. This sample has about 50,000 clones, with approximately 88% found just once. The chain couples TRBV5-1 to TRBJ1-1; 7 nucleotides line up with TRBD1. Sequences were obtained from peripheral blood. The clonotype originates from a human donor with active COVID-19. The donor label of this sample is uncertain. The CDR3 sequence: CASSLETGYTEAFF. CDR3 DNA: TGCGCCAGCAGCTTGGAGACAGGGTACACTGAAGCTTTCTTT.